These 27 T cell receptor beta chains originate from one sample sequenced in a study of neurological immune-mediated disorders. TCRdb independently ran MiXCR on the 5' RACE reads; one entry per CDR3 protein. The sample records about 79,000 distinct CDR3 sequences, roughly 13% being singletons. Sequenced input: PBMCs. The receptors were sampled from a woman in her fifties or sixties in good health.

This clonotype was detected ten times or more. The J gene is TRBJ1-1, the V gene TRBV5-1; 7 nucleotides agree with TRBD1. There are 15 residues in the CDR3. Trimming at V came to 3 bases and at J to 4 bases, leaving 9 bases not matched to a gene. Per the germline V gene, CDR1 is SGHRS and CDR2 is YFSETQ. CDR3 sequence: CASSYSPGGTTEAFF. The CDR3 DNA sequence: TGCGCCAGCAGCTACTCACCAGGGGGTACCACTGAAGCTTTCTTT.

This clonotype was seen only a few times. The chain links TRBV5-1 to TRBJ2-7, with 15 bases lining up with TRBD2. Germline V gene data show CDR1 as SGHRS and CDR2 as YFSETQ. The CDR3 extends over 18 amino acids. V lost 2 bases to trimming and J lost 0 bases; unmatched junction nucleotides: 6. CDR3 sequence: CASSFWTSGGGSSYEQYF. CDR3 DNA sequence: TGCGCCAGCAGCTTCTGGACTAGCGGGGGGGGGAGCTCCTACGAGCAGTACTTC.

This clonotype was seen at least ten times. The rearrangement links TRBV7-9 to TRBJ1-5, with unresolved D. Deletions cut 3 bases from V and 7 bases from J, with 7 bases between. Per the germline V gene, CDR1 is SEHNR and CDR2 is FQNEAQ (reference sequence). CDR3 length: 12 amino acids. The CDR3 region is CASSFGYQPQHF. As DNA, the CDR3 is TGTGCCAGCAGCTTTGGCTACCAGCCCCAGCATTTT.

This clonotype has ten or more counts. The V call is TRBV27, the J call TRBJ2-5, with TRBD2 matching over 11 bases. Unmatched junction bases numbered 16, after V lost 5 bases and J lost 5 bases. Germline V gene sequence: CDR1 MNHEY, CDR2 SMNVEV (reference sequence). The CDR3 contains 18 residues. The CDR3 DNA follows: TGTGCCAGCAGTCCCGGGCCCGGTAGCGGGAGGGCCTGGGAGACCCAGTACTTC. This gives the protein CASSPGPGSGRAWETQYF.

This clonotype has a handful of counts. The chain employs TRBV20-1 and TRBJ2-1, with D possibly TRBD2 on 5 matching bases. With 5 bases removed from V and 3 bases from J, the gap between germline ends came to 17 bases. This CDR3 is built from 15 residues. CDR1 is DFQATT and CDR2 is SNEGSKA in the germline V gene (reference sequence). In DNA, the CDR3 is TGCAGTGCTGGCGCCTCGCGGGCCTACTACAATGAGCAGTTCTTC. Translating it yields CSAGASRAYYNEQFF.

There are many counts of this clonotype. The chain links TRBV29-1 to TRBJ1-1; D unclear. The CDR3 has 13 amino acids. Germline V gene lookup returns CDR1 SQVTM and CDR2 ANQGSEA. V was cut by 4 bases and J by 4 bases, with 13 bases left in between. This chain's CDR3 is CSVVRRAGTEAFF. The DNA for the CDR3 is TGCAGCGTTGTCCGAAGGGCGGGCACTGAAGCTTTCTTT.

This clonotype was observed many times. One end of the junction does not line up with germline, which may come from a read error. The chain carries TRBV28 and TRBJ1-4, with D perhaps matching TRBD1 (5 bases). The CDR3 runs to 15 residues. Germline CDR1 and CDR2: MDHEN and SYDVKM. CDR3 in amino acids: CASGLRRGTNEKLFF. The CDR3 region has the DNA TGTGCCAGCGGTTTGCGCCGGGGGACGAATGAAAAACTGTTTTTT.

This chain links TRBV29-1 with TRBJ2-7; unclear D gene. V was shortened by 4 bases and J by 4 bases, with 5 bases between the two germline ends. The length of the CDR3 is 10 residues. The germline V gene has CDR1 SQVTM and CDR2 ANQGSEA. The CDR3 bases are TGCAGCGTTGCTAATTACGAGCAGTACTTC. It translates to CSVANYEQYF.

This clonotype was seen a handful of times. The chain joins TRBV4-2 to TRBJ2-7; D is unclear. This CDR3 has 15 residues. From germline, CDR1 is LGHNA and CDR2 YNFKEQ. Trimming removed 1 base at V and 1 base at J, with 11 bases between. DNA of the CDR3: TGTGCCAGCAGCCAAGGTAGCAGGCAGTCCTACGAGCAGTACTTC. It yields the protein CASSQGSRQSYEQYF.

There are a few counts of this clonotype. The J gene is TRBJ2-1, the V gene TRBV3-1; 8 bases are shared with TRBD2. The V gene end was trimmed by 1 base and the J gene end by 4 bases; junction bases not matched to a gene: 6. CDR3 length: 16 residues. Looked up from germline, CDR1 is LGHDT and CDR2 is YNNKEL (reference sequence). The CDR3 nucleotides are TGTGCCAGCAGCCAAGTGGGACTAGGGCCTTACAATGAGCAGTTCTTC. It specifies CASSQVGLGPYNEQFF.

This clonotype was observed many times. The chain combines TRBV20-1 with TRBJ2-7; D may be TRBD1 or TRBD2 (7 bases each). The V gene lost 4 bases and the J gene lost 3 bases, with 16 bases spanning the gap. Germline V gene sequence: CDR1 DFQATT, CDR2 SNEGSKA (reference sequence). The CDR3 contains 14 residues. The CDR3 is CSATRGGMDYEQYF. The CDR3 DNA sequence: TGCAGTGCTACCAGGGGGGGGATGGACTACGAGCAGTACTTC.

This chain links TRBV6-1 with TRBJ2-1; D may be TRBD2 (6 bases). The germline V and J ends were trimmed by 4 bases and 5 bases, with 21 bases remaining between them. CDR1 is MNHNS, CDR2 SASEGT, per germline. The length of the CDR3 is 17 residues. CDR3 sequence reads: CASSGPGGSAGHNEQFF. Here the CDR3 DNA reads TGTGCCAGCAGTGGCCCCGGGGGTTCTGCGGGGCACAATGAGCAGTTCTTC.

This clonotype was observed at least ten times. V and J are TRBV20-1 and TRBJ2-1; TRBD1 agrees at 9 bases. The germline V gene has CDR1 DFQATT and CDR2 SNEGSKA (reference sequence). This CDR3 has 15 amino acids. V lost 1 base to trimming and J lost 6 bases; unmatched junction nucleotides: 7. CDR3 in amino acids: CSARAGTGTRNEQFF. CDR3 sequence (DNA): TGCAGTGCTAGAGCCGGGACAGGGACCCGCAATGAGCAGTTCTTC.

The table lists this clonotype with many counts. V gene TRBV20-1 combines with J gene TRBJ2-3, with a possible D match to TRBD2 (6 bases). This CDR3 is built from 15 residues. Trimming left V 6 bases short and J 1 base short, with 17 bases between. The germline CDR1 and CDR2 sequences are DFQATT and SNEGSKA (reference sequence). The CDR3 protein is CSAPSASEGTDTQYF. As DNA, the CDR3 is TGCAGTGCCCCTTCCGCTAGCGAGGGCACAGATACGCAGTATTTT.

The chain carries TRBV20-1 and TRBJ2-1; 12 bases line up with TRBD2. Germline V gives CDR1 DFQATT, CDR2 SNEGSKA (reference sequence). This CDR3 is built from 13 residues. CDR3 coding DNA: TGCAGCCAAGGACTAGCGGGATACAATGAGCAGTTCTTC. As protein: CSQGLAGYNEQFF.

This clonotype has at least ten counts. The J gene is TRBJ2-7, the V gene TRBV3-1, with D perhaps being TRBD1 or TRBD2 (6 bases each). Deletions cut 6 bases from V and 2 bases from J, with 14 bases between. The CDR3 loop spans 14 amino acids. Germline V CDR1 and CDR2: LGHDT, YNNKEL (reference sequence). The CDR3 DNA reads as TGTGCCAGCAGATCCGGGGGCGGTACCTACGAGCAGTACTTC. Translating gives CASRSGGGTYEQYF.

This clonotype was counted ten times or more. The chain couples TRBV29-1 to TRBJ2-5, with 9 nucleotides matching TRBD2. Germline V gene lookup returns CDR1 SQVTM and CDR2 ANQGSEA. The CDR3 runs 14 residues. V gave up 5 bases and J gave up 2 bases; unmatched junction bases: 6. As DNA, the CDR3 is TGCAGCGTTCGGCGGGGGGGACCACAAGAGACCCAGTACTTC. Translation gives CSVRRGGPQETQYF. The whole variable domain, remainder taken from reference TRBV29-1 and TRBJ2-5, is SAVISQKPSRDICQRGTSLTIQCQVDSQVTMMFWYRQQPGQSLTLIATANQGSEATYESGFVIDKFPISRPNLTFSTLTVSNMSPEDSSIYLCSVRRGGPQETQYFGPGTRLLVL.

In this sample, this clonotype turned up many times. CDR3 loop: CASRYRGTGAYGYTF. As DNA, the CDR3 is TGCGCCAGCAGATACCGCGGGACAGGGGCCTATGGCTACACCTTC. The J gene is TRBJ1-2, the V gene TRBV5-1, with TRBD1 matching over 10 bases. Germline CDR1 is SGHRS and CDR2 is YFSETQ. The CDR3 runs 15 residues. The V and J ends lost 5 bases and 4 bases, in that order; junction bases with no gene match: 8.

This clonotype was seen many times. V gene TRBV5-1 combines with J gene TRBJ2-3, with TRBD2 identical over 7 bases. The CDR3 runs to 14 residues. The germline gives CDR1 SGHRS, CDR2 YFSETQ. J was trimmed by 5 bases and V by 4 bases; bases with no gene match: 7. CDR3 in amino acids: CASSLARGEDTQYF. The CDR3 DNA reads TGCGCCAGCAGCCTGGCCCGGGGGGAAGATACGCAGTATTTT.

This clonotype was picked up many times. The chain employs TRBV27 and TRBJ1-5; 7 bases line up with TRBD1. V was clipped by 3 bases and J by 7 bases; unmatched bases: 6. The germline CDR1 and CDR2 sequences are MNHEY and SMNVEV (reference sequence). The CDR3 runs 14 residues. In DNA form, the CDR3 reads TGTGCCAGCAGTTTCCGGACAGGCTCCCAGCCCCAGCATTTT. Its translation is CASSFRTGSQPQHF.

This clonotype was counted many times. The J gene is TRBJ1-5, the V gene TRBV7-3, with D uncertain. The CDR3 loop spans 13 amino acids. Per the germline V gene, CDR1 is SGHTA and CDR2 is FQGTGA. The V and J ends lost 5 bases and 4 bases respectively, with 9 bases between them. In nucleotides, the CDR3 is TGTGCCAGCAGCGTCACGAAGAATCAGCCCCAGCATTTT. This translates into CASSVTKNQPQHF.

This clonotype was counted many times. The chain has TRBV5-1 and TRBJ2-2; D is ambiguous. Germline V gene data show CDR1 as SGHRS and CDR2 as YFSETQ. Trimming removed 2 bases at V and 4 bases at J, with 9 bases between. The CDR3 runs 14 residues. This chain's CDR3 is CASSFGASTGELFF. The CDR3 nucleotides are TGCGCCAGCAGCTTTGGTGCCAGCACCGGGGAGCTGTTTTTT. Full variable domain (missing parts from reference TRBV5-1 and TRBJ2-2): KAGVTQTPRYLIKTRGQQVTLSCSPISGHRSVSWYQQTPGQGLQFLFEYFSETQRNKGNFPGRFSGRQFSNSRSEMNVSTLELGDSALYLCASSFGASTGELFFGEGSRLTVL.

A word on this clonotype: This may stem from a read error, because a much larger clone lies one nucleotide away. This sequence joins TRBV7-2 and TRBJ2-7; TRBD1 aligns across 12 bases. Germline V lookup: CDR1 SGHTA, CDR2 FQGNSA. This CDR3 comprises 15 residues. The CDR3 sequence is CVSTRGGQGANEQYF. The CDR3 nucleotides read TGTGTCAGCACCCGGGGGGGACAGGGGGCTAACGAGCAGTACTTC. Full variable domain (missing parts from reference TRBV7-2 and TRBJ2-7): GAGVSQSPSNKVTEKGKDVELRCDPISGHTALYWYRQSLGQGLEFLIYFQGNSAPDKSGLPSDRFSAERTGGSVSTLTIQRTQQEDSAVYLCVSTRGGQGANEQYFGPGTRLTVT.

At least ten counts were recorded for this clonotype. The chain combines TRBV7-2 with TRBJ1-5; D gene unclear. This CDR3 contains 15 residues. Trimming shortened V by 3 bases and J by 5 bases, and 14 bases separated the two germline ends. CDR1 and CDR2 (germline): SGHTA, FQGNSA. DNA of the CDR3: TGTGCCAGCAGCTTTTCCGCCGACTTATATCAGCCCCAGCATTTT. The encoded protein is CASSFSADLYQPQHF.

This clonotype was seen ten or more times. The chain links TRBV24-1 to TRBJ1-5, with 8 bases lining up with TRBD1. The junction had 9 bases not matched to a gene; V was cut back by 2 bases and J by 7 bases. Germline V gives CDR1 KGHDR, CDR2 SFDVKD. This CDR3 has 16 amino acids. Written as DNA, the CDR3 is TGTGCCACCAGTGATTCGGACAGGGTGTCGGGGCAGCCCCAGCATTTT. Residues: CATSDSDRVSGQPQHF.

Concerning this clonotype: Since a much larger clone is just one base distant, this may be a read error. The chain links TRBV5-1 to TRBJ2-3, with TRBD1 identical over 8 bases. Germline assignment: CDR1 SGHRS and CDR2 YFSETQ. V shed 7 bases and J 1 base; nucleotides not matched to a gene: 5. This CDR3 region has 14 residues. The CDR3 loop is CASGQGCGTDTQYF. The CDR3 DNA reads TGCGCCAGCGGACAGGGATGCGGCACAGATACGCAGTATTTT. Complete variable domain (other parts from reference TRBV5-1 and TRBJ2-3): KAGVTQTPRYLIKTRGQQVTLSCSPISGHRSVSWYQQTPGQGLQFLFEYFSETQRNKGNFPGRFSGRQFSNSRSEMNVSTLELGDSALYLCASGQGCGTDTQYFGPGTRLTVL.

The sample holds many counts of this clonotype. This rearrangement joins TRBV5-1 to TRBJ2-7; weak D call: TRBD1 (6 bases). V lost 6 bases and J lost 5, with 15 bases in between. The germline V gene has CDR1 SGHRS and CDR2 YFSETQ. This CDR3 contains 13 residues. The CDR3 DNA reads as TGCGCCAGCACGCTCCAGGGGCTCGACGAGCAGTACTTC. It yields the protein CASTLQGLDEQYF. The whole variable domain, filled in from reference TRBV5-1 and TRBJ2-7, reads KAGVTQTPRYLIKTRGQQVTLSCSPISGHRSVSWYQQTPGQGLQFLFEYFSETQRNKGNFPGRFSGRQFSNSRSEMNVSTLELGDSALYLCASTLQGLDEQYFGPGTRLTVT.